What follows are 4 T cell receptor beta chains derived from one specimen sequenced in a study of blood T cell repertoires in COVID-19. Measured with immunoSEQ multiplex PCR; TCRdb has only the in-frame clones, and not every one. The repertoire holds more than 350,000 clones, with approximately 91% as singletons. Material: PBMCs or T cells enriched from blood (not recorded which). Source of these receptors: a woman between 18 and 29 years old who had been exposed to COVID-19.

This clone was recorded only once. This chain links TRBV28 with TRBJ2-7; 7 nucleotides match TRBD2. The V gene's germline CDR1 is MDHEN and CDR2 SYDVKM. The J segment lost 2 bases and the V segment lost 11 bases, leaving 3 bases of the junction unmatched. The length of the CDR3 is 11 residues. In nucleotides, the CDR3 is TGTGCCGGGGGGGATCCCTACGAGCAGTACTTC. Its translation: CAGGDPYEQYF.

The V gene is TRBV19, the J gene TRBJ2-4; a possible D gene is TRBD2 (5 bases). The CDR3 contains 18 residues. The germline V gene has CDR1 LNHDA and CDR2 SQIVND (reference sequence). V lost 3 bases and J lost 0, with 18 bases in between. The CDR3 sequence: CASSMFLGGDVAKNIQYF. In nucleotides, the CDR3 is TGTGCCAGTAGTATGTTCTTAGGAGGAGACGTAGCCAAAAACATTCAGTACTTC.

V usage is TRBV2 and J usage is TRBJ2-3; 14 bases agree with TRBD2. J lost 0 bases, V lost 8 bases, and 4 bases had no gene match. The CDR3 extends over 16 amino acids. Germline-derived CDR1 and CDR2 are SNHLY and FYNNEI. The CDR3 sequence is CASRRTSGGSTDTQYF. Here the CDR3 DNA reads TGTGCCAGCCGAAGGACTAGCGGGGGGAGCACAGATACGCAGTATTTT.

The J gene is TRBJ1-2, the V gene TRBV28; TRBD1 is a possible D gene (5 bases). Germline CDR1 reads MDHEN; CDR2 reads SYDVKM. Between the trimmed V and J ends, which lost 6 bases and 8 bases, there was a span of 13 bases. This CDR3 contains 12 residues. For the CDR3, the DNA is TGTGCCAGCAGCTTGGGGGGTTTCGGCTACACCTTC. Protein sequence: CASSLGGFGYTF.